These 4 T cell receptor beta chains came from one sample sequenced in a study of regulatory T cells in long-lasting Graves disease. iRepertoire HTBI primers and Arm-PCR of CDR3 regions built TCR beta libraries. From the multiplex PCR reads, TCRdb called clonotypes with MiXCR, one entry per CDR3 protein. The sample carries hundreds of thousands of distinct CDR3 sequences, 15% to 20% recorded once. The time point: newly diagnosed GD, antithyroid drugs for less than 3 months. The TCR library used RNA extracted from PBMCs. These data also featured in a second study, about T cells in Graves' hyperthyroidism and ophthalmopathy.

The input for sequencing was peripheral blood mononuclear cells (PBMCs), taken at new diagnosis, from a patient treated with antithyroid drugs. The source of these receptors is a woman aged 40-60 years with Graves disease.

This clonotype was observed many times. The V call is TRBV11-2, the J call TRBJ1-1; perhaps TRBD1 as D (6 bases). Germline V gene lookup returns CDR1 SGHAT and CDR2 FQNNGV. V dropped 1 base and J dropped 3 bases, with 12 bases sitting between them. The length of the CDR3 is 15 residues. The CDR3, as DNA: TGTGCCAGCAGCTTAGTCTTACAGGGAGACACTGAAGCTTTCTTT. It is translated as CASSLVLQGDTEAFF.

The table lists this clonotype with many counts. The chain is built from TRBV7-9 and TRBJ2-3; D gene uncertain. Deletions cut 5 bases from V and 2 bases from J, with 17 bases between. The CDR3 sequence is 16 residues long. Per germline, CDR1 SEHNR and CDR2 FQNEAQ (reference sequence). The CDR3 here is CASSPSVVLLTDTQYF. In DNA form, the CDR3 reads TGTGCCAGCAGCCCCTCGGTCGTGCTTCTCACAGATACGCAGTATTTT.

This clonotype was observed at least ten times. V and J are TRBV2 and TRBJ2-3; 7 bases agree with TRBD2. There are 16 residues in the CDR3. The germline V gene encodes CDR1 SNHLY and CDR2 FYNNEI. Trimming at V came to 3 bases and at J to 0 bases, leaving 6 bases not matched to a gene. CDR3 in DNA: TGTGCCAGCAGTGACGGCGGGGGACTTAGCACAGATACGCAGTATTTT. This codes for CASSDGGGLSTDTQYF.

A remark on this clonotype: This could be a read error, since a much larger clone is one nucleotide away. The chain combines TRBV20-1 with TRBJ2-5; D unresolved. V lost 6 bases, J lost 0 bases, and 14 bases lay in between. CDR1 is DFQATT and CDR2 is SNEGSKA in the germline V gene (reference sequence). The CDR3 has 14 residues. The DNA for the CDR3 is TGCAGTGCGCCCGGATGGGCAGACCAAGAGACCCAGTACTTC. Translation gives CSAPGWADQETQYF.